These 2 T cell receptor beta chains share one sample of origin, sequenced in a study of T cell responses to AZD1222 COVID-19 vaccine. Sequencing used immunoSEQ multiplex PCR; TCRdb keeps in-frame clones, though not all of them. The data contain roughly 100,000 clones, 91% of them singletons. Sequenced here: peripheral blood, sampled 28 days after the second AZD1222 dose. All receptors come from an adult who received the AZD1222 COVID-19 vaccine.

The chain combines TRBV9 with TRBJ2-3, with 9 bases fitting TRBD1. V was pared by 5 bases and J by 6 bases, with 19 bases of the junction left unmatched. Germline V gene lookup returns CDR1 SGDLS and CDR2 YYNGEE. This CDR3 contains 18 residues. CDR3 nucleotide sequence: TGTGCCAGCAGTCCTCCCAGGGGCTCCGGGACAGGGCGGGATACGCAGTATTTT. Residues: CASSPPRGSGTGRDTQYF.

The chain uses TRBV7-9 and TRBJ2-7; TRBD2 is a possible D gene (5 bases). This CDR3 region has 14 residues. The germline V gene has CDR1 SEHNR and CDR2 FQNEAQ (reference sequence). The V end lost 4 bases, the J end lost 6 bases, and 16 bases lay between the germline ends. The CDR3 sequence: CASSSTGTAREQYF. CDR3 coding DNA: TGTGCCAGCAGCTCAACGGGAACCGCGCGCGAGCAGTACTTC.